This is a list of T cell receptor beta chains from one sample in a study of blood T cells in healthy people across ages. TCRdb processed the 5' RACE reads anew with MiXCR; each CDR3 protein has one entry. The sample lists about 1.4 million distinct CDR3 sequences; approximately 63% were seen once. Sequenced sample: blood. The receptors originated from a man aged 18 to 29 in good health. The CDR3 runs from the conserved cysteine through the conserved F or W. Each record gives: clone size, V gene, J gene, CDR3 length, D gene, CDR3 DNA, CDR3 protein. D genes are given only for firm matches. A row's size may be missing; if present it is once, few, many or a size class.

abundance: -; v_gene: TRBV5-1; j_gene: TRBJ2-3; len: 19; d_gene: TRBD1; CDR3nt: TGCGCCAGCAGCTTGGCCGGGACAGGGGGCTCGATTGTCGCAGAGACGCAGTATTTT; CDR3aa: CASSLAGTGGSIVAETQYF
abundance: -; v_gene: TRBV20-1; j_gene: TRBJ2-7; len: 12; d_gene: -; CDR3nt: TGCAGTGCTAGACCTAGCCTCTACGAGCAGTACTTC; CDR3aa: CSARPSLYEQYF
abundance: -; v_gene: TRBV7-8; j_gene: TRBJ2-6; len: 18; d_gene: -; CDR3nt: TGTGCCAGCAGCTTGGGCGGGGCCCTAATCTCTGGGGCCAACGTCCTGACTTTC; CDR3aa: CASSLGGALISGANVLTF
abundance: few; v_gene: TRBV29-1; j_gene: TRBJ2-3; len: 13; d_gene: TRBD2; CDR3nt: TGCAGCGTTAGGACTAGCATTGCAGATACGCAGTATTTT; CDR3aa: CSVRTSIADTQYF
abundance: -; v_gene: TRBV29-1; j_gene: TRBJ2-7; len: 16; d_gene: TRBD1; CDR3nt: TGCAGCGTTTACCTGGGGCGGACAGGCCCAACCTACGAGCAGTACTTC; CDR3aa: CSVYLGRTGPTYEQYF
abundance: -; v_gene: TRBV25-1; j_gene: TRBJ2-2; len: 13; d_gene: -; CDR3nt: TGTGCCAGCAGTGATCGATTAGCGGGGGAGCTGTTTTTT; CDR3aa: CASSDRLAGELFF
abundance: few; v_gene: TRBV5-1; j_gene: TRBJ2-7; len: 13; d_gene: -; CDR3nt: TGCGCCAGCAGTGAACCACCCTCCTACGAGCAGTACTTC; CDR3aa: CASSEPPSYEQYF
abundance: once; v_gene: TRBV20-1; j_gene: TRBJ1-6; len: 13; d_gene: -; CDR3nt: TGCAGTGCTAGACTCTTGGGATTGGGACCCCCCCACTTT; CDR3aa: CSARLLGLGPPHF
abundance: -; v_gene: TRBV24-1; j_gene: TRBJ2-3; len: 14; d_gene: -; CDR3nt: TGTGCCACCAGTGCCCCAGGGATGGGAGATACGCAGTATTTT; CDR3aa: CATSAPGMGDTQYF
abundance: few; v_gene: TRBV4-1; j_gene: TRBJ2-7; len: 13; d_gene: -; CDR3nt: TGCGCCAGCAGCCGGGACAATCAGGACGAGCAGTACTTC; CDR3aa: CASSRDNQDEQYF
abundance: -; v_gene: TRBV5-4; j_gene: TRBJ2-7; len: 22; d_gene: TRBD2; CDR3nt: TGTGCCAGCAGCTTGTCGATATCTGGTGTTACTAGCGGAGTTCTTATGCGCTACGAGCAGTACTTC; CDR3aa: CASSLSISGVTSGVLMRYEQYF
abundance: -; v_gene: TRBV6-2/TRBV6-3; j_gene: TRBJ2-1; len: 11; d_gene: TRBD1; CDR3nt: TGTGCCAGCAGCTTAAACAGGGGATGGTTCTTC; CDR3aa: CASSLNRGWFF
abundance: few; v_gene: TRBV7-2; j_gene: TRBJ1-1; len: 14; d_gene: -; CDR3nt: TGTGCCAGCAGCTTAATCCCCAGGAGCACTGAAGCTTTCTTT; CDR3aa: CASSLIPRSTEAFF
abundance: -; v_gene: TRBV7-9; j_gene: TRBJ2-3; len: 16; d_gene: -; CDR3nt: TGTGCCAGCAGCTTAAATGCTGGGGTCCCCACAGATACGCAGTATTTT; CDR3aa: CASSLNAGVPTDTQYF
abundance: -; v_gene: TRBV9; j_gene: TRBJ2-5; len: 15; d_gene: TRBD1; CDR3nt: TGTGCCAGCAGCACCTCCGGGACAGCGAAAGAGACCCAGTACTTC; CDR3aa: CASSTSGTAKETQYF
abundance: few; v_gene: TRBV6-6; j_gene: TRBJ2-4; len: 14; d_gene: TRBD1; CDR3nt: TGTGCCAGCAGTTACCCGGGACAGGGGTTCATTCAGTACTTC; CDR3aa: CASSYPGQGFIQYF
abundance: -; v_gene: TRBV27; j_gene: TRBJ2-7; len: 14; d_gene: TRBD2; CDR3nt: TGTGCCAGCAGTTCGGGGGGTCAGGTCTACGAGCAGTACTTC; CDR3aa: CASSSGGQVYEQYF
abundance: -; v_gene: TRBV7-2; j_gene: TRBJ1-4; len: 15; d_gene: -; CDR3nt: TGTGCCAGCAGCTTAGCAGGACATCGAAGGGAAAAACTGTTTTTT; CDR3aa: CASSLAGHRREKLFF
abundance: -; v_gene: TRBV6-1; j_gene: TRBJ2-7; len: 11; d_gene: -; CDR3nt: TGTGGAGCGGCAAGCTCCTACGAGCAGTACTTC; CDR3aa: CGAASSYEQYF
abundance: -; v_gene: TRBV9; j_gene: TRBJ2-3; len: 17; d_gene: -; CDR3nt: TGTGCCAGCAGCGATACCTTTTCCGGAGGACGGGCAGATACGCAGTATTTT; CDR3aa: CASSDTFSGGRADTQYF
abundance: -; v_gene: TRBV5-1; j_gene: TRBJ1-1; len: 13; d_gene: -; CDR3nt: TGCGCCAGCAGCAGCTTGGGACTATCGGAAGCTTTCTTT; CDR3aa: CASSSLGLSEAFF
abundance: -; v_gene: TRBV29-1; j_gene: TRBJ1-1; len: 13; d_gene: -; CDR3nt: TGCAGCGGGCTGATCGCCAGGGGAACTGAAGCTTTCTTT; CDR3aa: CSGLIARGTEAFF
abundance: -; v_gene: TRBV9; j_gene: TRBJ1-2; len: 12; d_gene: -; CDR3nt: TGTGCCAGCAGCGTATCCCAGTTCGGCTACACCTTC; CDR3aa: CASSVSQFGYTF
abundance: -; v_gene: TRBV30; j_gene: TRBJ2-7; len: 11; d_gene: -; CDR3nt: TGTGCCTGGGCAAACAGGGCCGAGCAGTACTTC; CDR3aa: CAWANRAEQYF
abundance: -; v_gene: TRBV20-1; j_gene: TRBJ2-1; len: 11; d_gene: -; CDR3nt: TGCAGTGCCCCTCTTAATGCTGAGCAGTTCTTC; CDR3aa: CSAPLNAEQFF
abundance: few; v_gene: TRBV15; j_gene: TRBJ2-7; len: 17; d_gene: -; CDR3nt: TGTGCCACCAGCAGATCACTATTACAGGGTAACTCCTACGAGCAGTACTTC; CDR3aa: CATSRSLLQGNSYEQYF
abundance: -; v_gene: TRBV4-2; j_gene: TRBJ2-3; len: 15; d_gene: -; CDR3nt: TGTGCCAGCAGTCGCCCGTCGGGTAGGACAGATACGCAGTATTTT; CDR3aa: CASSRPSGRTDTQYF
abundance: -; v_gene: TRBV3-1; j_gene: TRBJ2-1; len: 18; d_gene: -; CDR3nt: TGTGCCAGCAGCCAAGAGATGGGTTACAGGCGGTCCTACAATGAGCAGTTCTTC; CDR3aa: CASSQEMGYRRSYNEQFF